Here is one TCR beta chain with its context. The antigen is undetermined. The data originate from a study of OX40 agonist ivuxolimab in advanced cancers. Study-wide context: Patients got intravenous ivuxolimab at 0.01 to 10 mg/kg every 2 weeks. Study-level results: Mean expanded clone counts were higher in CD8+ than CD4+ T cells.

CDR1 is MNHNY and CDR2 is SVGAGI in the germline V gene (reference sequence). The CDR3 totals 13 residues. V was cut by 8 bases and J by 2 bases, with 10 bases left in between. The protocol was immunoSEQ multiplex PCR, while the TCRdb copy is restricted to in-frame clones and leaves out a portion. The sample lists some 33,000 clones, roughly 83% occurring once. Sequencing used CD4+ or CD8+ T cells sorted from blood, obtained in a trial of the OX40 agonist ivuxolimab. The sequence derives from an adult with an advanced solid tumor such as melanoma, head and neck, liver or kidney cancer. This chain uses TRBV6-6 with TRBJ2-1; D is unresolved. The CDR3 here is CASQSETYNEQFF. The CDR3, as DNA: TGTGCCAGCCAGTCGGAGACCTACAATGAGCAGTTCTTC.